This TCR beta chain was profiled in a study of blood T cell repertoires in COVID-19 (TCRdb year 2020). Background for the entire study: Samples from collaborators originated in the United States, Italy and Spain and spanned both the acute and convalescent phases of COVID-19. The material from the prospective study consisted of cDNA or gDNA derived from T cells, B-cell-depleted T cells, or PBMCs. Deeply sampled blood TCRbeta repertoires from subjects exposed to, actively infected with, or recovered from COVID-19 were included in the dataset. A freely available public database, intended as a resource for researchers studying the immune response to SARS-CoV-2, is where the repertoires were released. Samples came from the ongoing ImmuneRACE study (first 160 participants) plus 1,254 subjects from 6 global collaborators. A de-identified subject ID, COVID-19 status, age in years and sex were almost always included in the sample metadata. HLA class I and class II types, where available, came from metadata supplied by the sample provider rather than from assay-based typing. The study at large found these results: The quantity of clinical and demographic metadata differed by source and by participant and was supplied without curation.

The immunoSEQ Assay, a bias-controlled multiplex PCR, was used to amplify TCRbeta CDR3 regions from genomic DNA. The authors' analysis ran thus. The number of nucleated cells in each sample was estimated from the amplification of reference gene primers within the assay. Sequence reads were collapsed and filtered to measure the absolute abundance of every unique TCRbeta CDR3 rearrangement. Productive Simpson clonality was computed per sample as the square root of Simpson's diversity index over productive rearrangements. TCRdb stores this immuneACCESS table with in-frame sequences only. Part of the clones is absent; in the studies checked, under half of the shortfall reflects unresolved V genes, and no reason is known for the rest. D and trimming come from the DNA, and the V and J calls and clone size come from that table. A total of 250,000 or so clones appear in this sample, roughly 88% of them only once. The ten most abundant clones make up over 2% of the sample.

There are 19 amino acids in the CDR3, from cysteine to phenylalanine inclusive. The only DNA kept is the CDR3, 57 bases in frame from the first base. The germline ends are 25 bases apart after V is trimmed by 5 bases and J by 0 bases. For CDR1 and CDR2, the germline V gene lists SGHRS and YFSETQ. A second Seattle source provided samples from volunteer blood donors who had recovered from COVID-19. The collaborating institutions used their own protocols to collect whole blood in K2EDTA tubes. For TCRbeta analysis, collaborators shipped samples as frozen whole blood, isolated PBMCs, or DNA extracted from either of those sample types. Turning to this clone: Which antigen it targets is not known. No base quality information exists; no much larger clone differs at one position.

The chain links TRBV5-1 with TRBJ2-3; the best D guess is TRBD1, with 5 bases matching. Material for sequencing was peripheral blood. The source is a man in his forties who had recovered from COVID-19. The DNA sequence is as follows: TGCGCCAGCAGTCCTGGCCCCCCCCCGCAGGGCGCTAGCACAGATACGCAGTATTTT. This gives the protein CASSPGPPPQGASTDTQYF.